The rows below give T cell receptor beta chains drawn from one sample of a study of vaccination and CD4 T cells after COVID-19. TCRdb processed the PCR reads anew with MiXCR; each CDR3 protein has one entry. The top ten hold over 8% of the sample, which has around 20,000 distinct CDR3 sequences, 40% seen once. No antigen has been identified for these receptors. Here the sequenced sample was CD4+ T cells from blood, cultured in vitro, taken after SARS-CoV-2 vaccination. Every receptor here comes from a human donor who had recovered from COVID-19. The CDR3 runs from the conserved cysteine through the conserved F or W. The order of the fields is J gene, D gene, V gene, clone size, CDR3 DNA, CDR3 protein. D genes are given only for firm matches. Not every row has a clone size; where given, it reads once, few, many or a size class.

TRBJ1-1 - TRBV7-2 few TGTGCCAGCAGCTTAGCGGGTGGGGAAAACACTGAAGCTTTCTTT CASSLAGGENTEAFF
TRBJ1-1 TRBD1 TRBV30 - TGTGCCTGGACGGACAGGGGCACTGAAGCTTTCTTT CAWTDRGTEAFF
TRBJ2-7 TRBD2 TRBV7-9 - TGTGCCAGCAGCATGGGACTACCAGTCCGCGAGCAGTACTTC CASSMGLPVREQYF
TRBJ2-6 - TRBV6-5 - TGTGCCAGCAGTTTGAGGTTGTCTGGGGCCAACGTCCTGACTTTC CASSLRLSGANVLTF
TRBJ1-2 - TRBV27 - TGTGCCAGCAGGTCCGCAGGGTCGGGTGGCTACACCTTC CASRSAGSGGYTF
TRBJ2-2 - TRBV11-3 few TGTGCCAGCAGCTTAGACCAGGGTGGAACCGGGGAGCTGTTTTTT CASSLDQGGTGELFF
TRBJ2-3 - TRBV27 few TGTGCCAGCAGTGCCGGGCTCGCAGATACGCAGTATTTT CASSAGLADTQYF
TRBJ2-1 TRBD2 TRBV6-2/TRBV6-3 - TGTGCCAGCAGGGACGGGGGGGGCTCGGGGAAATCCTACAATGAGCAGTTCTTC CASRDGGGSGKSYNEQFF
TRBJ2-1 - TRBV10-2 - TGCGCCAGCCGCGAATGGCCCTCGTCGAATGAGCAGTTCTTC CASREWPSSNEQFF
TRBJ1-2 - TRBV24-1 - TGTGCCACCAGCACTCCCGGGGTCACCGAGGGCTACACCTTC CATSTPGVTEGYTF
TRBJ1-6 - TRBV30 - TGTGCCTGGAGTCGCGGGGGCGCGTATAATTCACCCCTCCACTTT CAWSRGGAYNSPLHF
TRBJ2-7 TRBD2 TRBV6-2/TRBV6-3 - TGTGCCAGCAGACGACACTCGGGAGGCGGCGAGCAGTACTTC CASRRHSGGGEQYF
TRBJ2-5 TRBD2 TRBV9 - TGTGCCAGCAGCCGGATGACTAGCGGGCAATACCAAGAGACCCAGTACTTC CASSRMTSGQYQETQYF
TRBJ2-5 - TRBV6-5 - TGTGCCAGCAGTTCCAAGGAGACCCAGTACTTC CASSSKETQYF
TRBJ2-5 - TRBV20-1 - TGCAGTGCTCGCGAGCCTTCGAGGGAGACCCAGTACTTC CSAREPSRETQYF
TRBJ1-5 TRBD1 TRBV19 few TGTGCCAGTAGTATCGACAGGGCGGATCAGCCCCAGCATTTT CASSIDRADQPQHF
TRBJ2-6 - TRBV4-1 - TGCGCCAGCAGCCAAGTAGAAGTTGGGGCCAACGTCCTGACTTTC CASSQVEVGANVLTF
TRBJ2-7 - TRBV12-3/TRBV12-4 - TGTGCCAGCAGTTTAGCATCGCGCTACGAGCAGTACTTC CASSLASRYEQYF
TRBJ1-2 - TRBV27 few TGTGCCAGCAGTTTATTGAGGCAGACCAATTTCTATGGCTACACCTTC CASSLLRQTNFYGYTF
TRBJ2-2 - TRBV11-2 - TGTGCCAGCAGCTCCCCAGGGGCCACCGACACCGGGGAGCTGTTTTTT CASSSPGATDTGELFF
TRBJ2-2 - TRBV6-1 - TGTGCCAGCGCCCTTACATACACCGGGGAGCTGTTTTTT CASALTYTGELFF
TRBJ1-1 - TRBV20-1 - TGCAGTGCTAGAGGGGAGGGGCAGTACACTGAAGCTTTCTTT CSARGEGQYTEAFF
TRBJ1-5 - TRBV20-1 few TGCAGTGCCCGCTCGGGGTATAGCAATCAGCCCCAGCATTTT CSARSGYSNQPQHF
TRBJ1-5 - TRBV20-1 medium-sized TGCAGTGCTAGTTATGAGGCAGGGGGCAATCAGCCCCAGCATTTT CSASYEAGGNQPQHF
TRBJ2-5 TRBD2 TRBV20-1 few TGCAGTGCGAGACTAGCGGGGGGGTTAGAGACCCAGTACTTC CSARLAGGLETQYF
TRBJ1-1 - TRBV5-1 - TGCGCCAGCAGCTTGGCCCAGGGTATCACTGAAGCTTTCTTT CASSLAQGITEAFF
TRBJ1-1 - TRBV2 - TGTGCCAGCAGTCATGATACTGAAGCTTTCTTT CASSHDTEAFF
TRBJ2-7 - TRBV21-1 few TGTGCCAGCAGCGCCTTCCGGGACACTTCCTACGAGCAGTACTTC CASSAFRDTSYEQYF
TRBJ1-1 - TRBV6-1 few TGTGCCAGCAGCCCAAAGAGTACAGGGAGAGAAACTGAAGCTTTCTTT CASSPKSTGRETEAFF
TRBJ2-7 - TRBV5-6 - TGTGCCAGCAGCTTGTACGTTTGGGGGGGCGCCCCGGTCGAGCAGTACTTC CASSLYVWGGAPVEQYF
TRBJ1-1 - TRBV7-8 - TGTGCCAGCAGCTTAGCCTTACGGGTTGAAGCTTTCTTT CASSLALRVEAFF
TRBJ1-2 TRBD1 TRBV28 - TGTGCCAGCGCCTGGGGGACAGGGTCTAACTATGGCTACACCTTC CASAWGTGSNYGYTF
TRBJ1-1 - TRBV10-1 - TGCGCCAGCAGTGGTACAGGGAGAACTGAAGCTTTCTTT CASSGTGRTEAFF
TRBJ1-6 TRBD1 TRBV6-2/TRBV6-3 few TGTGCCAGCAGTTCTTCCGGGACAGGGGATTCACCCCTCCACTTT CASSSSGTGDSPLHF
TRBJ1-5 - TRBV15 few TGTGCCATCGGTGCGGGAGCGGATCAGCCCCAGCATTTT CAIGAGADQPQHF
TRBJ1-6 - TRBV10-3 - TGTGCCATCAGTGATTCAGGCTCCTATAATTCACCCCTCCACTTT CAISDSGSYNSPLHF
TRBJ1-1 - TRBV6-5 few TGTGCCAGCAGTTACCGGGCATCCTCCATGAACACTGAAGCTTTCTTT CASSYRASSMNTEAFF